These 10 T cell receptor beta chains were sequenced from one sample in a study of tumor-infiltrating lymphocytes in primary liver carcinoma. TCR beta cDNA came from approximately 0.55 ug total RNA, primed with a constant-region primer. Nested multiplex PCR, run for three rounds with slightly modified ARM-PCR, yielded TCR beta libraries. A C-beta reverse primer was combined with TRBV1-TRBV30 forward primers in the first two PCR rounds, and each round had approximately 9 cycles. MiXCR was run by TCRdb on the multiplex PCR reads, yielding one entry per CDR3 protein. The table lists 95,000 to 150,000 distinct CDR3 sequences, 55% to 75% of them singletons. Scientists recovered RNA and DNA together from around 20-30 mg of unsorted bulk tissue. The sequenced sample was liver tumor tissue from sampling region 1. The sample's subset: tumor region T1, superior pole. Every receptor here comes from a woman aged 55-70 years with primary liver carcinoma and hepatitis B virus infection.

This clonotype is classed as medium-sized (0.01 to 0.1%). CDR3 DNA sequence: TGTGCCAGCAGCTTAGATCGTCAGGCCGGGGAGCTGTTTTTT. It yields the protein CASSLDRQAGELFF. V is TRBV11-2 and J is TRBJ2-2; no clear D. The V gene lost 0 bases and the J gene lost 6 bases, with 8 bases spanning the gap. Germline CDR1 and CDR2: SGHAT and FQNNGV. The CDR3 sequence is 14 residues long.

In this sample, this clonotype turned up many times. The rearrangement uses TRBV29-1 and TRBJ1-2; 10 nucleotides agree with TRBD1. V lost 6 bases and J lost 7; bases outside the gene matches: 11. Germline CDR1 and CDR2: SQVTM and ANQGSEA. This CDR3 region has 14 residues. CDR3 DNA sequence: TGCAGCGTCGCGACAGGGGGCGCATCCTCTGGCTACACCTTC. Protein: CSVATGGASSGYTF.

This clonotype appeared a single time. Lacking the conserved final phenylalanine or tryptophan, this CDR3 likely reflects a read error. The V and J genes are TRBV11-3 and TRBJ2-5; D not resolved. This CDR3 contains 14 residues. Germline-derived CDR1 and CDR2 are SGHNT and YENEEA. The CDR3 DNA reads as TGTGCCAGCAGCTTAGATGGGTCCCAAGGGACCCAGTACTCC. It is translated as CASSLDGSQGTQYS.

This clonotype was detected a few times. This chain connects TRBV11-2 to TRBJ1-2; tentatively, D is TRBD1 (6 bases). The V gene lost 6 bases and the J gene lost 4 bases, with 18 bases spanning the gap. The CDR3 covers 15 residues. The V gene's germline CDR1 is SGHAT and CDR2 FQNNGV. This CDR3 reads CASSFSGQRSYGYTF. The CDR3 nucleotides are TGTGCCAGCAGTTTTAGCGGACAGCGTAGCTATGGCTACACCTTC.

CDR3 region: CTNSLRTSGKLEQFF. In DNA, the CDR3 is TGTACCAACAGCTTACGAACTAGCGGGAAGCTTGAGCAGTTCTTC. The chain uses TRBV11-3 and TRBJ2-1; 10 bases fit TRBD2. Germline V gives CDR1 SGHNT, CDR2 YENEEA. The CDR3 is 15 residues long. The variable domain in full, with the rest retrieved from reference TRBV11-3 and TRBJ2-1, is EAGVVQSPRYKIIEKKQPVAFWCNPISGHNTLYWYLQNLGQGPELLIRYENEEAVDDSQLPKDRFSAERLKGVDSTLKIQPAELGDSAVYLCTNSLRTSGKLEQFFGPGTRLTVL.

The table lists this clonotype with many counts. The gene calls are TRBV28 and TRBJ2-2; TRBD1 matches at 7 bases. The CDR3 contains 15 residues. Germline V lookup: CDR1 MDHEN, CDR2 SYDVKM. The V and J ends lost 6 bases and 4 bases, in that order; junction bases with no gene match: 8. CDR3 residues: CASSGQETFTGELFF. The CDR3 coding sequence is TGTGCCAGCAGCGGACAGGAAACCTTCACCGGGGAGCTGTTTTTT.

As concerns this clonotype: An end of the junction differs from the germline gene, which may be a read error. This sequence joins TRBV11-3 and TRBJ2-7; TRBD2 matches 11 bases. The CDR3 runs to 20 residues. Germline V gene lookup returns CDR1 SGHNT and CDR2 YENEEA. The CDR3 nucleotides are TGTGCCAGCAACTTAAGTCCTAGCGGGAGGACAATCCCTGGCTCCTACGAGCAGTACTTC. It codes for CASNLSPSGRTIPGSYEQYF. Filled out from reference TRBV11-3 and TRBJ2-7, the complete variable domain reads EAGVVQSPRYKIIEKKQPVAFWCNPISGHNTLYWYLQNLGQGPELLIRYENEEAVDDSQLPKDRFSAERLKGVDSTLKIQPAELGDSAVYLCASNLSPSGRTIPGSYEQYFGPGTRLTVT.

The CDR3 DNA follows: TGCGCCAGCAGCCAAGGCCCCAGGCACACCTACAATGAGCAGTTCTTC. Translating it yields CASSQGPRHTYNEQFF. This chain connects TRBV4-1 to TRBJ2-1, with unresolved D. Germline loops: CDR1 MGHRA, CDR2 YSYEKL. The germline V and J ends were trimmed by 1 base and 2 bases, with 12 bases remaining between them. The CDR3 runs 16 residues.

The chain has TRBV11-3 and TRBJ2-3; TRBD2 aligns across 7 bases. This CDR3 region has 13 residues. V trimming: 3 bases; J trimming: 11 bases; junction bases outside the gene matches: 8. Germline V gene data show CDR1 as SGHNT and CDR2 as YENEEA. The CDR3 is CASSLGGTWWQYF. CDR3 DNA sequence: TGTGCCAGCAGCTTGGGGGGGACCTGGTGGCAGTATTTT. Supplemented by reference TRBV11-3 and TRBJ2-3, the full variable domain reads EAGVVQSPRYKIIEKKQPVAFWCNPISGHNTLYWYLQNLGQGPELLIRYENEEAVDDSQLPKDRFSAERLKGVDSTLKIQPAELGDSAVYLCASSLGGTWWQYFGPGTRLTVL.

This clonotype was seen ten or more times. The rearrangement links TRBV12-5 to TRBJ2-1; 8 bases are shared with TRBD2. Per germline, CDR1 LGHNT and CDR2 FRNRAP. The CDR3 is 14 residues long. V gave up 5 bases and J gave up 8 bases; unmatched junction bases: 8. This CDR3 reads CASGTKREKDEQFF. CDR3 nucleotide sequence: TGTGCTAGTGGTACAAAGCGGGAGAAGGATGAGCAGTTCTTC.